This T cell receptor beta chain stems from a study of blood T cell repertoires in COVID-19 (TCRdb year 2020). In terms of the full investigation: Samples covering the acute and convalescent phases of COVID-19 were provided by collaborators in the United States, Italy and Spain. The material from the prospective study consisted of cDNA or gDNA derived from T cells, B-cell-depleted T cells, or PBMCs. The dataset comprised deeply sampled blood TCRbeta repertoires from subjects exposed to, actively infected with, or recovered from COVID-19. Where HLA class I and class II types were available, the types were taken from metadata supplied by the sample provider, not from assay-based typing. Samples came from the ongoing ImmuneRACE study (first 160 participants) plus 1,254 subjects from 6 global collaborators. The repertoires were released in a freely available public database meant as a resource for research on the immune response to SARS-CoV-2. A de-identified subject ID, COVID-19 status, age in years and sex were almost always included in the sample metadata. What the work shows at the level of the full study, not this receptor alone: The quantity of clinical and demographic metadata differed by source and by participant and was supplied without curation.

About this clone itself: Its specific antigen is unknown. No qualities accompany the bases; no much larger clone lies one base away.

At one collaborating source in Seattle, patients were enrolled during active infection and were followed longitudinally through the course of disease. Each collaborating institution followed its own protocols to collect whole blood in K2EDTA tubes. For TCRbeta analysis, collaborators shipped samples in one of three forms: frozen whole blood, isolated PBMCs, or DNA extracted from either of those sample types. TCRbeta CDR3 regions were amplified from genomic DNA using the immunoSEQ Assay, a bias-controlled multiplex PCR. The authors' analysis ran thus. Within the assay, amplification of reference gene primers was used to estimate how many nucleated cells each sample contained. To quantify the absolute abundance of each unique TCRbeta CDR3 rearrangement, sequence reads were collapsed and filtered. For each sample, productive Simpson clonality was calculated as the square root of Simpson's diversity index over productive rearrangements. Sourced from immuneACCESS, this table was stored by TCRdb with only in-frame sequences that have V and J called. A share of the clones is absent; for the studies checked, an unresolved V gene accounts for under half, and the remainder has no known explanation. V, J and clone size were drawn from that table, and D and trimming were deduced from the DNA. The sample data list about 330,000 clones, and roughly 90% of these were observed just once. The top ten clonotypes cover 7.5% to 10% of the sample.

The sample was peripheral blood. This clonotype was obtained from a man aged 25-45 years with COVID-19, enrolled during active disease.

The CDR3 protein: CASSSGGLAGASFEQYF. The nucleotides read TGTGCCAGCAGCTCCGGGGGACTAGCGGGAGCCTCCTTTGAGCAGTACTTC. The chain links TRBV11-2 with TRBJ2-7, with TRBD2 identical over 14 junction bases. From V the trimming removes 4 bases and from J it removes 7 bases, while the gene matches leave 12 bases of the junction unaccounted for. The germline V gene gives CDR1 as SGHAT and CDR2 as FQNNGV. Taken from cysteine to phenylalanine, the CDR3 has 17 residues. Only the CDR3 region is kept as DNA, spanning 51 bases read in frame from base 1. Joined to the reference TRBV11-2 and TRBJ2-7 proteins, this CDR3 gives the full variable domain: EAGVAQSPRYKIIEKRQSVAFWCNPISGHATLYWYQQILGQGPKLLIQFQNNGVVDDSQLPKDRFSAERLKGVDSTLKIQPAKLEDSAVYLCASSSGGLAGASFEQYFGPGTRLTVT.